Listed here are 25 T cell receptor beta chains from one sample, sequenced in a study of T-cell memory formation after mild COVID-19. One entry per CDR3 protein results from TCRdb running MiXCR on the 5' RACE reads. This table holds about 260,000 distinct CDR3 sequences, 7% to 10% found once. The sequenced sample was PBMCs or a T cell subset sorted from them (not recorded which). Receptors originate from a man aged 18 to 30 who had mild COVID-19 (a few samples of this study predate the infection). Cell type and time point are not known.

The chain carries TRBV5-1 and TRBJ1-1; D unclear. The CDR3 contains 13 residues. CDR1 is SGHRS and CDR2 is YFSETQ in the germline V gene. V was shortened by 2 bases and J by 5 bases, with 10 bases between the two germline ends. The CDR3 DNA reads as TGCGCCAGCAGCTTTCTTTTGATGACTGAAGCTTTCTTT. It encodes CASSFLLMTEAFF.

In its sample, this clonotype was seen many times. The chain combines TRBV5-1 with TRBJ2-2; tentatively, D is TRBD1 (5 bases). V lost 3 bases and J lost 1, with 10 bases in between. The CDR3 is 15 residues long. From germline, CDR1 is SGHRS and CDR2 YFSETQ. CDR3 in DNA: TGCGCCAGCAGCTCCTACGACAGGAACACCGGGGAGCTGTTTTTT. It codes for CASSSYDRNTGELFF.

This sequence joins TRBV4-3 and TRBJ2-2; D unresolved. Trimming removed 1 base at V and 2 bases at J, with 11 bases between. This CDR3 is built from 16 residues. Looked up from germline, CDR1 is LGHNA and CDR2 is YSLEER. CDR3 region: CASSQGPGSNTGELFF. In DNA form, the CDR3 reads TGCGCCAGCAGCCAAGGGCCCGGATCCAACACCGGGGAGCTGTTTTTT.

This clonotype was seen repeatedly, ten times or more. The chain combines TRBV4-2 with TRBJ2-1, with 9 nucleotides matching TRBD2. The germline V gene has CDR1 LGHNA and CDR2 YNFKEQ. The CDR3 extends over 17 amino acids. J lost 5 bases, V lost 0 bases, and 8 bases had no gene match. CDR3 DNA sequence: TGTGCCAGCAGCCAAGATGGTGGCGGGGGGGGGCACAATGAGCAGTTCTTC. Protein product: CASSQDGGGGGHNEQFF.

The J gene is TRBJ1-1, the V gene TRBV19; D is unresolved. There are 12 residues in the CDR3. V lost 9 bases to trimming and J lost 3 bases, with 11 bases between them. The germline gives CDR1 LNHDA, CDR2 SQIVND (reference sequence). The CDR3 reads CASSWTDTEAFF. DNA of the CDR3: TGTGCCAGCAGTTGGACGGACACTGAAGCTTTCTTT.

This clonotype showed up just a few times. The gene calls are TRBV10-2 and TRBJ2-1, with 8 nucleotides matching TRBD2. The CDR3 contains 14 residues. Germline values: CDR1 WSHSY, CDR2 SAAADI. Trimming cost V 10 bases and J 8 bases; bases outside gene matches: 13. The CDR3 reads CATLRGGGVYEQFF. In nucleotides, the CDR3 is TGCGCCACCCTTCGGGGGGGGGGTGTTTATGAGCAGTTCTTC.

The chain uses TRBV28 and TRBJ1-5, with 9 bases lining up with TRBD1. Germline CDR1 and CDR2: MDHEN and SYDVKM. Trimming took 7 bases from V and 8 from J; bases not matched to a gene: 12. This CDR3 comprises 15 residues. CDR3 in DNA: TGTGCCAGCAAACCACTATGGGACAGGGTGGAGCCCCAGCATTTT. This sequence encodes CASKPLWDRVEPQHF.

The V call is TRBV29-1, the J call TRBJ1-6; D not certain. Trimming cost V 4 bases and J 10 bases, with 11 bases left between them. This CDR3 region has 12 residues. Per the germline V gene, CDR1 is SQVTM and CDR2 is ANQGSEA. CDR3: CSVGEGHSPLHF. In DNA, the CDR3 is TGCAGCGTTGGGGAAGGGCACTCACCCCTCCACTTT.

This clonotype was observed a handful of times. The gene calls are TRBV27 and TRBJ2-3; possibly TRBD1 or TRBD2 for D (5 bases each). CDR3 length equals 14 residues. Germline V CDR1 and CDR2: MNHEY, SMNVEV (reference sequence). V lost 0 bases and J 9 bases, leaving 13 bases between the germline ends. The CDR3 here is CASSLSVRGRTQYF. Here the CDR3 DNA reads TGTGCCAGCAGTTTATCGGTGAGGGGAAGGACGCAGTATTTT.

This clonotype was recorded at least ten times. V usage is TRBV7-3 and J usage is TRBJ2-7, with 13 bases lining up with TRBD2. The CDR3 runs to 16 residues. The J segment lost 2 bases and the V segment lost 1 base, leaving 2 bases of the junction unmatched. Germline-derived CDR1 and CDR2 are SGHTA and FQGTGA. The CDR3, as DNA: TGTGCCAGCAGCTTAAGGGGACTAGCGGGGCCCTACGAGCAGTACGTC. This gives the protein CASSLRGLAGPYEQYV.

This clonotype was found many times. The gene calls are TRBV11-2 and TRBJ2-1; D not resolved. The CDR3 spans 13 residues. Germline V CDR1 and CDR2: SGHAT, FQNNGV. V was cut by 5 bases and J by 7 bases, with 12 bases left in between. This chain's CDR3 is CASSDSSANEQFF. CDR3 DNA: TGTGCCAGCAGCGATAGTTCGGCTAATGAGCAGTTCTTC.

Ten or more counts support this clonotype. The chain uses TRBV7-2 and TRBJ2-1, with 8 bases matching TRBD2. J was trimmed by 3 bases and V by 6 bases; bases with no gene match: 7. The CDR3 has 15 amino acids. Germline lookup yields CDR1 SGHTA and CDR2 FQGNSA. CDR3 bases: TGTGCCAGCAGTTTTAGGACTAGCAGCTACAATGAGCAGTTCTTC. It is translated as CASSFRTSSYNEQFF. Full variable domain (rest looked up from reference TRBV7-2 and TRBJ2-1): GAGVSQSPSNKVTEKGKDVELRCDPISGHTALYWYRQSLGQGLEFLIYFQGNSAPDKSGLPSDRFSAERTGGSVSTLTIQRTQQEDSAVYLCASSFRTSSYNEQFFGPGTRLTVL.

This clonotype was counted at least ten times. The CDR3 reads CASTHSGSGSVNTGELFF. CDR3 sequence (DNA): TGTGCCAGCACTCACTCGGGTAGCGGGAGCGTTAACACCGGGGAGCTGTTTTTT. The V and J genes are TRBV7-6 and TRBJ2-2, with 9 nucleotides matching TRBD2. The ends lost 7 bases at V and 2 bases at J; junction bases unmatched: 14. The CDR3 spans 18 residues. CDR1 and CDR2 from the germline V gene are SGHVS and FNYEAQ.

DNA of the CDR3: TGTGCCAGCAGCGATCCGGGATACAATCAGCCCCAGCATTTT. Protein sequence: CASSDPGYNQPQHF. The chain carries TRBV6-2 or TRBV6-3 and TRBJ1-5, with D uncertain. The CDR3 runs 14 residues. Germline V gene lookup returns CDR1 MNHEY and CDR2 SVGEGT. The V end was cut by 6 bases, the J end by 3 bases, with 12 bases between.

This clonotype appeared a few times. V usage is TRBV12-3 or TRBV12-4 and J usage is TRBJ1-2, with D uncertain. Deletions cut 6 bases from V and 3 bases from J, with 11 bases between. The CDR3 loop spans 13 amino acids. The CDR3 region is CASSPPGYYGYTF. The CDR3 DNA reads TGTGCCAGCAGCCCCCCGGGATACTATGGCTACACCTTC.

This clonotype showed up just a few times. The chain couples TRBV7-2 to TRBJ1-5; 7 nucleotides align to TRBD1. The CDR3 has 16 residues. CDR1 is SGHTA, CDR2 FQGNSA, per germline. V dropped 3 bases and J dropped 1; count of bases not matched to a gene: 6. The CDR3 is CASSFTAGGSNQPQHF. CDR3 sequence (DNA): TGTGCCAGCAGCTTTACAGCAGGGGGGAGCAATCAGCCCCAGCATTTT.

This clonotype has a handful of counts. The rearrangement uses TRBV5-1 and TRBJ2-2, with D unclear. The CDR3 sequence is 13 residues long. The ends were cut back, 3 bases at V and 6 bases at J, with 9 bases in the middle. Germline assignment: CDR1 SGHRS and CDR2 YFSETQ. CDR3 sequence: CASSYETAGELFF. The CDR3 nucleotides read TGCGCCAGCAGCTATGAGACGGCCGGGGAGCTGTTTTTT.

This clonotype has ten or more counts. The chain couples TRBV7-6 to TRBJ2-5; no reliable D call. This CDR3 contains 15 residues. From germline, CDR1 is SGHVS and CDR2 FNYEAQ. V dropped 1 base and J dropped 4 bases, with 13 bases sitting between them. The CDR3 sequence: CASSLDGAYRETQYF. CDR3 nucleotides: TGTGCCAGCAGCTTAGACGGAGCCTACAGAGAGACCCAGTACTTC.

This clonotype has a handful of counts. This chain joins TRBV15 and TRBJ2-3, with 10 bases matching TRBD2. Germline V gene sequence: CDR1 LNHNV, CDR2 YYDKDF (reference sequence). The trim removed 2 bases at V and 9 bases at J, leaving 11 bases unmatched. This CDR3 has 16 amino acids. The CDR3 DNA follows: TGTGCCACCAGCAGACTTGGGACTAGCGTCGGGAGGACGCAGTATTTT. This encodes CATSRLGTSVGRTQYF.

The gene calls are TRBV6-6 and TRBJ2-7, with D maybe TRBD2 (7 bases). Looked up from germline, CDR1 is MNHNY and CDR2 is SVGAGI (reference sequence). CDR3 length equals 18 residues. Trimming left V 5 bases short and J 7 bases short, with 30 bases between. As DNA, the CDR3 is TGTGCCAGCAGTGCACTCCCATTTGGGGGGGGCTATTCCGGGGAGCAGTACTTC. Its protein is CASSALPFGGGYSGEQYF.

This clonotype was seen only a few times. This chain joins TRBV27 and TRBJ2-6; D is unclear. In germline, CDR1 is MNHEY, CDR2 SMNVEV (reference sequence). The V gene lost 7 bases and the J gene lost 2 bases, with 6 bases spanning the gap. The length of the CDR3 is 13 residues. For the CDR3, the DNA is TGTGCCAGCATGGCTGCTGGGGCCAACGTCCTGACTTTC. Its protein is CASMAAGANVLTF.

This clonotype was counted at least ten times. The V and J genes are TRBV12-3 or TRBV12-4 and TRBJ2-1, with 9 bases matching TRBD2. Unmatched junction bases numbered 16, after V lost 6 bases and J lost 10 bases. This CDR3 contains 16 residues. CDR3 nucleotides: TGTGCCAGCAGCCTCCCACTTCGCGGGGGGGCATGGGAGCAGTTCTTC. It encodes CASSLPLRGGAWEQFF.

The V and J genes are TRBV20-1 and TRBJ2-5; 7 positions match TRBD1. Per the germline V gene, CDR1 is DFQATT and CDR2 is SNEGSKA (reference sequence). The CDR3 has 15 amino acids. V trimming: 5 bases; J trimming: 2 bases; junction bases outside the gene matches: 11. The CDR3 region is CSAGRGGSWQETQYF. The CDR3, as DNA: TGCAGTGCTGGGAGAGGGGGCTCGTGGCAAGAGACCCAGTACTTC.

J is TRBJ1-1 and V is TRBV13, with D uncertain. V dropped 5 bases and J dropped 5 bases, with 9 bases sitting between them. The CDR3 contains 12 residues. The germline CDR1 and CDR2 sequences are PRHDT and FYEKMQ (reference sequence). The CDR3 reads CASSPRRTEAFF. DNA of the CDR3: TGTGCCAGCAGCCCTCGGCGGACTGAAGCTTTCTTT.

In this sample, this clonotype turned up a few times. The rearrangement uses TRBV11-2 and TRBJ2-5, with a weak D call TRBD1 (6 bases). This CDR3 is 16 amino acids long. Germline V gene lookup returns CDR1 SGHAT and CDR2 FQNNGV. V was trimmed by 5 bases and J by 5 bases, leaving 21 bases between them. The CDR3 reads CASSRQGYGVSETQYF. Written as DNA, the CDR3 is TGTGCCAGCAGCCGCCAGGGGTATGGGGTATCGGAGACCCAGTACTTC.